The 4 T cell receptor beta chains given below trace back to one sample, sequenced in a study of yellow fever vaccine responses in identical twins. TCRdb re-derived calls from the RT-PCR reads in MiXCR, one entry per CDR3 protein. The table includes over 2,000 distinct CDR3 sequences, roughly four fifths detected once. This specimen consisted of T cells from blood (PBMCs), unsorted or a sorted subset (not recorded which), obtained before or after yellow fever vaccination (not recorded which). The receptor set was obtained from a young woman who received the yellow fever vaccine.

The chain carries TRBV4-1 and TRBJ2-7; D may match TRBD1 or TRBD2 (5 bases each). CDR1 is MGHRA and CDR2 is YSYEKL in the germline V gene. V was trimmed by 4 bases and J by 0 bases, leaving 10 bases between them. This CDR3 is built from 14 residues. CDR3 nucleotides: TGCGCCAGCAGCCTTGGGGGTGGCTCCTACGAGCAGTACTTC. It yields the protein CASSLGGGSYEQYF.

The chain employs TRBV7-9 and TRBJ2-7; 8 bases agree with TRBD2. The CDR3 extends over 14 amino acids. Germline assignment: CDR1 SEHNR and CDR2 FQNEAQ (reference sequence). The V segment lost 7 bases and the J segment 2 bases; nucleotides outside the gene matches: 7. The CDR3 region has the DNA TGTGCCAGCACCCAAGCGGGAGCCGCCTACGAGCAGTACTTC. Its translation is CASTQAGAAYEQYF.

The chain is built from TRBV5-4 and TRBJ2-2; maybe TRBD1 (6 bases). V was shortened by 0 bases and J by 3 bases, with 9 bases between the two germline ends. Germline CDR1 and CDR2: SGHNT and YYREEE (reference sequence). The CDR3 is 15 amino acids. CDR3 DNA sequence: TGTGCCAGCAGCTTGGCACAGGGCGACACCGGGGAGCTGTTTTTT. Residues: CASSLAQGDTGELFF. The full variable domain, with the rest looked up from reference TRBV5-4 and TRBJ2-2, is ETGVTQSPTHLIKTRGQQVTLRCSSQSGHNTVSWYQQALGQGPQFIFQYYREEENGRGNFPPRFSGLQFPNYSSELNVNALELDDSALYLCASSLAQGDTGELFFGEGSRLTVL.

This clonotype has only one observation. CDR3 in amino acids: CASSHPRDLLYNEQFF. CDR3 sequence (DNA): TGTGCCAGCAGCCACCCTCGGGACTTACTCTACAATGAGCAGTTCTTC. The V call is TRBV13, the J call TRBJ2-1; D may be TRBD2 (6 bases). This CDR3 has 16 amino acids. Germline CDR1 and CDR2: PRHDT and FYEKMQ (reference sequence). Trimming removed 5 bases at V and 3 bases at J, with 17 bases between.